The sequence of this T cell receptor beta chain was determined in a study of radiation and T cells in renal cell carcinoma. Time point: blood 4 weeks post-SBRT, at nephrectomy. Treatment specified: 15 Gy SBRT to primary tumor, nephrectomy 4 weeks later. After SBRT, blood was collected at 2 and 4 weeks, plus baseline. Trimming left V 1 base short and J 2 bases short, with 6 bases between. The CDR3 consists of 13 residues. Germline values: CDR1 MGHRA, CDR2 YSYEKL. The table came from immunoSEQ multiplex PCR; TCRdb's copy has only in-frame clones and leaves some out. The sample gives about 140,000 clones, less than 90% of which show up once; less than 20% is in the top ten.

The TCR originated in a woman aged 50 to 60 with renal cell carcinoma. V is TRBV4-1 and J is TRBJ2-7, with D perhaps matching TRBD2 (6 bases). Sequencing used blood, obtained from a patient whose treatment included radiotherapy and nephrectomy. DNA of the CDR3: TGCGCCAGCAGCCAAGGACTAGCCTACGAGCAGTACTTC. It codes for CASSQGLAYEQYF.